Sequencing of this TCR beta chain was carried out in a study of T cell repertoires in cytomegalovirus infection. Study details: Selection of CMV epitopes for the study included recently identified HLA-C-restricted and well-studied HLA-B-restricted ones. Indications of both CMV infection and matching HLA type were provided by public TCR beta signatures. Study-level points and caveats: Pooled public TCR beta family frequency picked out CMV carriers with the relevant HLA.

The germline CDR1 and CDR2 sequences are ENHRY and SYGVKD. This CDR3 region has 14 residues. The V gene lost 7 bases and the J gene lost 0 bases, with 7 bases spanning the gap. MiXCR was run by TCRdb on the reads, yielding one entry per CDR3 protein. The sample yields around 900,000 distinct CDR3 sequences, 31% seen once. This clonotype has only a few counts. Its specificity is unknown. The chain combines TRBV10-3 with TRBJ1-6; D not certain. This receptor was identified in a human donor in good health (CMV status not recorded). Some clones in this sample may be carry-over from other donors' samples. The starting material was cultured CD8+ T cells from PBMCs, obtained from culture after CMV antigen stimulation. CDR3 in amino acids: CAIMEDSYNSPLHF. The CDR3 bases are TGTGCCATCATGGAGGACTCCTATAATTCACCCCTCCACTTT.